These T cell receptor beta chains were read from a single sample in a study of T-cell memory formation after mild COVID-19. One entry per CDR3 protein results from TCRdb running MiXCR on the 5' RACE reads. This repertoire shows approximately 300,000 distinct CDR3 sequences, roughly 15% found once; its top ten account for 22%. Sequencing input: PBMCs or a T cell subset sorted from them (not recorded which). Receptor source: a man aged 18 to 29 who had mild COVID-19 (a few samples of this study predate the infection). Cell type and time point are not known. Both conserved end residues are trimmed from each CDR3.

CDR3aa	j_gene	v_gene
ASSRTAGTYEQY	TRBJ2-7	TRBV7-9
ATSREWRGLDEQF	TRBJ2-1	TRBV15
ASSYSIDDGYT	TRBJ1-2	TRBV6-5
SVPRTESANTEAF	TRBJ1-1	TRBV29-1
ASSSRLAGSPDTQY	TRBJ2-3	TRBV5-4
ATGGTGANVLT	TRBJ2-6	TRBV12-3/TRBV12-4
ASSLGRVSSNQPQH	TRBJ1-5	TRBV7-9
ASSGLAGFDTQY	TRBJ2-3	TRBV2
ASSLVAWGANVLT	TRBJ2-6	TRBV7-2
ATSDLRTGETQY	TRBJ2-5	TRBV24-1
ASSYSRARGGPNTGELF	TRBJ2-2	TRBV6-5
ASSFLLADSNEQF	TRBJ2-1	TRBV11-2
ASETGTGGDEQY	TRBJ2-7	TRBV5-1
ASSIQPGLARSSYNEQF	TRBJ2-1	TRBV5-1
ASSARYSGNTIY	TRBJ1-3	TRBV4-2
SAPRTVGEETQY	TRBJ2-5	TRBV20-1
ASSLDWADEQF	TRBJ2-1	TRBV11-3
ASSDIQGGEAF	TRBJ1-1	TRBV2
ASSFLTGGREKLF	TRBJ1-4	TRBV7-9
ASSTNRVNQPQH	TRBJ1-5	TRBV27
ASSSGTSGTDTQY	TRBJ2-3	TRBV7-9